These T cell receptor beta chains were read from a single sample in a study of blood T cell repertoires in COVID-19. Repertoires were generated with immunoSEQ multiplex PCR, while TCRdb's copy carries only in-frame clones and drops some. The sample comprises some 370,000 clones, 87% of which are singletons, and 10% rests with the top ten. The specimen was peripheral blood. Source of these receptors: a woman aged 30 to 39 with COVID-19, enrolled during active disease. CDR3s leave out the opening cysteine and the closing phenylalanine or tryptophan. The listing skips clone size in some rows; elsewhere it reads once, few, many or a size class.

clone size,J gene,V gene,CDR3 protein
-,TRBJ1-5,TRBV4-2,ASSPTLTGMPNQPQH
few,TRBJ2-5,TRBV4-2,ASSQDLEETQY
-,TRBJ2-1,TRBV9,ASSVQDRPYNEQF
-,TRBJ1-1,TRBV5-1,ASRPQGETEAF
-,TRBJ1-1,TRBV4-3,ASSQRTMSGDEAF
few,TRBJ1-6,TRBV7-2,ASSPPQGMAPLH
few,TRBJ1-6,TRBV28,ASSSPRGLH
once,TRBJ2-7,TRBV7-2,ASSPPGTSGREQY
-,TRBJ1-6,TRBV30,AWSPRWGTANSPLH
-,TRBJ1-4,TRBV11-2,ASSLARGQGTNEKLF
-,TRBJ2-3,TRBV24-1,ATSDRSGVISTDTQY
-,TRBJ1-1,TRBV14,ASSLTVNTEAF
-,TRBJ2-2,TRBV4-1,ASSQADMAGELF
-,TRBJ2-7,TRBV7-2,ASSLLAGGSYEQY
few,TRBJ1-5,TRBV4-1,ASSHAQGIGRNQPQH
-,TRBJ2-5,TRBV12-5,ASGLVPVAGEKGETQY
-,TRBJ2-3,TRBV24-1,ATSDPGLQGGSDTQY
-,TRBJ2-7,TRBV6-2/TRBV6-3,ASSGGQPKY
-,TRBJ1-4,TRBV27,ASSLSRGQGEKLF
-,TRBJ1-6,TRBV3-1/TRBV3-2,ASSQERSSPLH
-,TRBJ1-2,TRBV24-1,ATSDSRNYGYT
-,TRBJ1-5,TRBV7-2,ASSLETTVNQPQH
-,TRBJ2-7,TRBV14,ASSHGGWEQY
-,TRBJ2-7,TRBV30,AWSTGGTYEQY
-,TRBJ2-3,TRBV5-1,ASRQGAQTDTQY
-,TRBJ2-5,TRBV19,ASSKDVRGSLATQY
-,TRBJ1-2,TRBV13,ASSYLSGVSGGNYGYT
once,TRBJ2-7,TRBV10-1,ASSDSTGTGYEQY
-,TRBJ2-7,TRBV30,AWSVGGTSGYEQY
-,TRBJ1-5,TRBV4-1,ASSQETPGMGSNQPQH